What follows describes a single T cell receptor beta chain. This CDR3 is 13 amino acids long. CDR1 is SGHNT, CDR2 YYREEE, per germline (reference sequence). The junction had 1 base not matched to a gene; V was cut back by 3 bases and J by 8 bases. The source of the sample is a study of blood T cell repertoires in COVID-19. TCRdb's copy holds only in-frame clones and misses some; the assay was immunoSEQ multiplex PCR. The data hold approximately 220,000 clones, with nearly 90% observed a single time. The receptor's source is a man aged 30-40 years who had been exposed to COVID-19. Sequencing used PBMCs or T cells enriched from blood (not recorded which). This chain uses TRBV5-4 with TRBJ1-6; 8 bases match TRBD1. The CDR3 nucleotides are TGTGCCAGCAGCTCGACAGGGGATTCACCCCTCCACTTT. Its protein is CASSSTGDSPLHF.